Following are 4 T cell receptor beta chains from one sample sequenced in a study of technical replicates of blood from four donors. The repertoire was sequenced with immunoSEQ multiplex PCR; TCRdb's copy has only in-frame clones and lacks some. The sample holds tens of thousands of clones, approximately 95% seen once. The sequencing sample was made of T cells isolated from PBMCs. The receptors derive from a human donor in good health.

The chain uses TRBV29-1 and TRBJ2-1; TRBD1 is a possible D gene (6 bases). Germline V gene data show CDR1 as SQVTM and CDR2 as ANQGSEA. Trimming took 3 bases from V and 6 from J, leaving 9 bases between them. The CDR3 is made up of 12 amino acids. The CDR3 region is CSVDRGGNEQFF. Here the CDR3 DNA reads TGCAGCGTTGATCGAGGGGGCAATGAGCAGTTCTTC.

The chain couples TRBV28 to TRBJ2-1; 9 nucleotides agree with TRBD2. V lost 1 base, J lost 7 bases, and 14 bases stayed unmatched. Per germline, CDR1 MDHEN and CDR2 SYDVKM. The CDR3 loop spans 18 amino acids. CDR3 loop: CASSLSVFTGLATNEQFF. DNA for the CDR3: TGTGCCAGCAGTTTATCAGTATTCACGGGACTAGCAACGAATGAGCAGTTCTTC.

The gene calls are TRBV18 and TRBJ2-1; 7 bases agree with TRBD2. Germline lookup yields CDR1 KGHSH and CDR2 LQKENI. CDR3 length: 17 amino acids. The V and J ends lost 2 bases and 2 bases, in that order; junction bases with no gene match: 9. The CDR3: CASSPARGESTYNEQFF. The CDR3 nucleotides are TGTGCCAGCTCACCAGCTCGGGGGGAATCAACCTACAATGAGCAGTTCTTC.

V usage is TRBV7-8 and J usage is TRBJ1-1; a weak D match, TRBD1 (5 bases). This CDR3 comprises 16 residues. V dropped 2 bases and J dropped 1 base, with 14 bases sitting between them. Germline V gene lookup returns CDR1 SGHVS and CDR2 FQNEAQ. CDR3 amino acids: CASSLRGSTGNTEAFF. Written as DNA, the CDR3 is TGTGCCAGCAGCTTAAGGGGTTCTACAGGGAACACTGAAGCTTTCTTT.